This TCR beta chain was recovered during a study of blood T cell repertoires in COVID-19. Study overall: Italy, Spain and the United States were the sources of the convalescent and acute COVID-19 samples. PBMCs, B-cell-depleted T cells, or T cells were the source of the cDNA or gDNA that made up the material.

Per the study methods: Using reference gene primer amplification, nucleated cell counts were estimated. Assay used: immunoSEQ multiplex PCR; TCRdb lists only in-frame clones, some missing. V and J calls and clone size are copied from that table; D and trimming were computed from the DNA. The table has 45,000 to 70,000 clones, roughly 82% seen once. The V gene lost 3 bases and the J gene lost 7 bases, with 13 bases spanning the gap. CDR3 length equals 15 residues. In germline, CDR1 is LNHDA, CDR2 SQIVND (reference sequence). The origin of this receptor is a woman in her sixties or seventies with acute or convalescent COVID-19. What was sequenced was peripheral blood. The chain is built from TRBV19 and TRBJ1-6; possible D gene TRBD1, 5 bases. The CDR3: CASSIVRDGNSPLHF. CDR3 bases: TGTGCCAGTAGTATTGTCAGGGATGGCAATTCACCCCTCCACTTT.